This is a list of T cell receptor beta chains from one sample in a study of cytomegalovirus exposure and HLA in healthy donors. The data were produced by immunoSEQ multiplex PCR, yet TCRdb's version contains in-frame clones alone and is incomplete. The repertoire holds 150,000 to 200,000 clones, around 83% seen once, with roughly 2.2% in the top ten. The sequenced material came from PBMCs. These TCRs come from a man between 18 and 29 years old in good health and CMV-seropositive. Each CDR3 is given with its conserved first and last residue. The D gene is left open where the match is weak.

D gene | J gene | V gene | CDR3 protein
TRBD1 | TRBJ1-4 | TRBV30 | CAWSAATGSNEKLFF
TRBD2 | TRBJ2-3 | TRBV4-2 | CASSPSTSGGGSTDTQYF
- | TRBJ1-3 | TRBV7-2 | CASSPRAGSGNTIYF
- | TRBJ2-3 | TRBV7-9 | CAAGTDTQYF
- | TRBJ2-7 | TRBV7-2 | CASSLGGRVEQYF
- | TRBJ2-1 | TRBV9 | CASSVAAGPHNEQFF
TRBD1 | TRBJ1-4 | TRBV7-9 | CASSSPGQGAFQEKLFF
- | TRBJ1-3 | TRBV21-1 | CASSKADGQGRGNTIYF
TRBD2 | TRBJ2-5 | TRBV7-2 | CASSSRGGRETQYF
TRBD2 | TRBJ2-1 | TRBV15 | CATSRERTSGYNEQFF
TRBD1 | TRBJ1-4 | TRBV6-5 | CASSYSEGTELFF
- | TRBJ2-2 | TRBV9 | CASSGRVNTGELFF
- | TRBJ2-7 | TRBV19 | CASSAAEQGYEQYF
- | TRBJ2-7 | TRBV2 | CASSRVDEQYF
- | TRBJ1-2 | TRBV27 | CASSSTGYGYTF
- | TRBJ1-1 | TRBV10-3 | CAISQQVPNTEAFF
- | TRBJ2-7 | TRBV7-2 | CASSSQPPYEQYF
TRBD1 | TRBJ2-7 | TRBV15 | CATSRDRTGLGYEQYF
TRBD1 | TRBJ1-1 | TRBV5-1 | CASTLRTGGEGNTEAFF
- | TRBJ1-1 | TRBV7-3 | CASSVRKGETEAFF
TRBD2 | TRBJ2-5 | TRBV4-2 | CASSQDGTSGGVGETQYF
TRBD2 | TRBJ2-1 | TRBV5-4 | CASSIGGGPWGEQFF
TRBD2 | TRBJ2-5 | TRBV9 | CASSAGLAGETQYF
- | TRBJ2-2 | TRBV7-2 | CASSLEAQGNTGELFF
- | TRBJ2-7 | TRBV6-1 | CASSDAGPAPYEQYF
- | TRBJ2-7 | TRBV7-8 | CASSQGNEQYF
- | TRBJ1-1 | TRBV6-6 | CASSPRGGVTEAFF
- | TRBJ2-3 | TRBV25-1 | CASSEWRQSTDTQYF
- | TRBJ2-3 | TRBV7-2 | CASSLVGTPSTDTQYF
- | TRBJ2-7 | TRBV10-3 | CAITGTQGGYEQYF
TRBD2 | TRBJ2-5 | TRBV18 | CASSPELAGPETQYF
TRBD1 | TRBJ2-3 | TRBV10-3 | CAIRGPGQSTDTQYF
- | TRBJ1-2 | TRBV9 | CASSDETAGGGYTF
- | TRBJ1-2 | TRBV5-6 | CASSGGDWGIYGYTF
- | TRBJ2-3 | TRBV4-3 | CASSQESGGADTQYF
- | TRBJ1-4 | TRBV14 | CASSQDVGRAAEKLFF
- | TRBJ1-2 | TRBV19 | CASDRRGPSYGYTF
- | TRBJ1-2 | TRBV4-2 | CASSQEGAGFPGNYGYTF
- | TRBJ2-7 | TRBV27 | CASSHAGSSYEQYF
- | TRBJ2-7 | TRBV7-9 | CASSLSQVAYEQYF
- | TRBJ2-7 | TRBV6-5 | CASRPGERYEQYF
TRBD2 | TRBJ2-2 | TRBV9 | CASSGSGGDTGELFF
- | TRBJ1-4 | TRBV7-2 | CASSPSGLANEKLFF
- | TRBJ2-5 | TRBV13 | CASSRTGETQYF
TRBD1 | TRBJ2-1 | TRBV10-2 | CASRGGTGGYNEQFF
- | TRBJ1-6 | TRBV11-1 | CASSPTVTNSPLHF
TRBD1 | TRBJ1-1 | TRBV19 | CASTQTGAVEAFF
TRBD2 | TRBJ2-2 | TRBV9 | CASSVAHPKAGVNTGELFF
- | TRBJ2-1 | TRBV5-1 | CASSSGHGYNEQFF
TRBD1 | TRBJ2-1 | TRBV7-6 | CASSRTGRNEQFF
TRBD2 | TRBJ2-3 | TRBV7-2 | CASSFGLGEGTDTQYF
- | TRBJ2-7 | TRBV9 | CASSAIAGSPYEQYF
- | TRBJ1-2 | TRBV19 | CASSRGTAGYTF
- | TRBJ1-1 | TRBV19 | CASSPDGGLSEAFF
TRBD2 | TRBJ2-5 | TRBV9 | CASSVDVGLGTGTQYF
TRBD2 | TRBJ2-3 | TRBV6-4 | CASSETRGETDTQYF